This record concerns one T cell receptor (beta chain) sequence. Its specificity is not known. This sample is part of a study of cytomegalovirus exposure and HLA in healthy donors. Study-level points and caveats: Researchers left out some V segments, among them TRBV6-2 and TRBV6-3, as indistinguishable. In an earlier analysis, in about 530 donors, most V segments appeared productive either ~87% or ~30% of the time.

Trimming at V came to 4 bases and at J to 4 bases, leaving 7 bases not matched to a gene. Germline V gene sequence: CDR1 SGHNT, CDR2 YYREEE (reference sequence). CDR3 length equals 14 residues. The PCR employed 60 Vbeta primers together with 13 Jbeta primers. TCRdb keeps only in-frame clones here, not all; method: immunoSEQ multiplex PCR. The profile covers hundreds of thousands of clones, with roughly four fifths appearing a single time and 0.22% taken by the ten largest. Sequencing was done on a sample of PBMCs. This sequence joins TRBV5-4 and TRBJ2-7; 8 positions agree with TRBD1. The clonotype comes from a girl aged 2-15 years in good health and CMV-seronegative. This chain's CDR3 is CASSAGGPGYEQYF. The CDR3 region has the DNA TGTGCCAGCAGCGCAGGGGGCCCCGGATACGAGCAGTACTTC.